This TCR beta chain stems from a study of glioma-infiltrating T cells after dendritic cell vaccination. Study-wide context: Glioblastoma patients came from Phase I and II dendritic cell vaccination trials. Dendritic cells derived from monocytes and pulsed with autologous tumor lysate formed the vaccine.

The CDR3 sequence is 17 residues long. Germline V gene data show CDR1 as LGHNT and CDR2 as FRNRAP. Trimming at V came to 9 bases and at J to 1 base, leaving 15 bases not matched to a gene. This sample's time point: after dendritic cell vaccination, including at tumor progression/relapse. Data came from immunoSEQ multiplex PCR; TCRdb stores just in-frame clones and leaves some out. This sample has 55,000 to 75,000 clones; around 83% occur once, and the top ten carry 15% to 18%. General study findings and limits: Few patients contributed both blood and tumor specimens.

Details on this clone: Its matching antigen is unknown.

The rearrangement links TRBV12-5 to TRBJ1-2; TRBD1 matches at 9 bases. This TCR derives from a human donor with glioblastoma. The specimen comprised blood, sampled after dendritic cell vaccination. The CDR3 loop reads CASRPPRDREFNYGYTF. CDR3 in DNA: TGTGCTAGCCGCCCCCCCCGGGACAGGGAGTTTAACTATGGCTACACCTTC.